Detailed here is one TCR beta chain. Categorization into cohorts depended on clinical history that participants reported. All recovered Cohort 3 donors got two negative PCRs, got clearance, or saw symptom resolution. The data derive from a study of blood T cell repertoires in COVID-19. The wider study: Sources were T cells, B-cell-depleted T cells, or PBMCs; the material itself was cDNA or gDNA.

Clones were read by immunoSEQ multiplex PCR, and TCRdb kept only the in-frame ones, dropping some. The sample records 310,000 or so clones, about 88% being singletons. The CDR3 runs to 15 residues. The J segment lost 6 bases and the V segment lost 5 bases, leaving 6 bases of the junction unmatched. The rearrangement uses TRBV23-1 and TRBJ2-1; TRBD1 aligns across 11 bases. TRBV23-1 is flagged as an ORF with uncertain function. Specimen: PBMCs or T cells enriched from blood (not recorded which). This clonotype was obtained from a woman between 40 and 55 years old who had recovered from COVID-19. CDR3 DNA: TGCGCCAGCAGTGAGAGGGACAGGGGGGGCAATGAGCAGTTCTTC. The encoded protein is CASSERDRGGNEQFF.